This T cell receptor (beta chain) derives from a study of regulatory T cells in long-lasting Graves disease (dated by TCRdb to the early 2020s). With respect to the entire study: In the newly diagnosed Graves' disease group, patients had been taking antithyroid drugs for less than 3 months. Patients with persistent Graves' disease were compared with patients with newly diagnosed Graves' disease using TCR sequencing and RNA sequencing of peripheral blood. The study took place in China and was registered as a clinical trial. A total of about 35 samples underwent TCR sequencing, from about 13 patients with persistent Graves' disease and around 20 patients with newly diagnosed Graves' disease. What the study reported, not specific to this receptor: Only the TCR beta chain was sequenced and analyzed. Compared with newly diagnosed patients, persistent Graves' disease patients had lower TCR Shannon entropy and fewer highly expanded clones, which suggests clonal expansion. Peripheral blood alone was examined, since thyroid tissue, which constituted the primary lesion, could not be accessed. Persistent patients shared more public clonotypes among themselves (2,741) than newly diagnosed patients did (nearly 1,000). The authors acknowledged the small sample size as a limitation that may reduce accuracy. Preferential use of TRBV28, TRBJ1-2 and TRBJ2-5 was observed in persistent disease, whereas TRBV20-1 and TRBJ2-1 were favored in newly diagnosed disease.

This specimen's time point label, per the study, means: newly diagnosed GD, antithyroid drugs for less than 3 months. RNA was extracted from PBMCs in TRIzol for both TCR sequencing and RNA sequencing. Graves' disease was diagnosed according to American Thyroid Association guidelines. The patients came from an endocrinology department in Xi'an, China. Each patient gave about 8.1 milliliters of peripheral blood, collected in an EDTA anticoagulant tube. Ficoll Paque Plus density gradient separation was used to isolate PBMCs, and no additional T cell sorting was done. An Agilent 2100 Bioanalyzer and agarose gel were used to check RNA quality, while a NanoDrop 2000 measured RNA concentration. In the germline V gene (reference sequence), CDR1 corresponds to MNHEY and CDR2 to SMNVEV. The CDR3 runs 17 amino acids, cysteine and phenylalanine included. Only the CDR3 part of the read is kept: 51 bases, read in frame from the first base. Cut back by 3 bases and 8 bases, the V and J ends lie 23 bases apart.

The table lists this clonotype with many counts. This clone's antigen is unknown. No much larger clone exists at a distance of one base, and base qualities are not known. The library was built by means of multiplex PCR. Sequenced using an Illumina HiSeq 4000. CDR3 regions were amplified by Arm-PCR with iRepertoire HTBI primers to construct TCR beta libraries. Before sequencing, the PCR products went through gel purification. The original methods were these. A total of 62 TRBV and some 15 TRBJ segments were identified across samples and were used for gene usage analysis of CDR3 amino acid clonotypes. COPE and FqMerger were used to merge filtered high-quality paired reads into contigs. BLAST was used to align contigs to IMGT TRBV, TRBD and TRBJ reference genes, and CDR3 was defined according to IMGT. Any clonotype with a frequency above 0.1% was counted as a highly expanded clone. Repertoire diversity was measured by Shannon entropy, and V-J evenness by the Gini coefficient. Public clonotypes were defined as clonotypes shared by more than one individual. TCRdb reprocessed the public reads (quality trimming at Q25 with fastp, clone calling with MiXCR) and kept in-frame beta chains. Here each entry gathers all rows of one CDR3 protein and keeps the most common genes and DNA. These V and J calls rely on TCRdb rather than the paper's analysis. The sample table holds about 540,000 distinct CDR3 sequences, of which about 14% were seen once. The top ten hold more than 8.5% of the sample.

The same sample was also used in a study of T cells in Graves' hyperthyroidism and ophthalmopathy. The second study reports: Stable Graves' hyperthyroidism was defined as the absence of progression to ophthalmopathy over 18 months of follow-up. Hyperthyroidism patients were newly diagnosed, with disease duration under 2 months, and aged 18 to 65 years. Exclusion was applied to patients with uncontrolled infections, other autoimmune diseases, pregnancy or lactation. Diagnoses were established on the basis of clinical symptoms, serum thyroxine and TRAb, thyroid ultrasound, and orbital computed tomography. The first round of RT-PCR for the TCR CDR3 was performed with the HTBI primer set and the Qiagen OneStep RT-PCR kit. Most expanded thyroid clonotypes (frequency above 0.001) were also found in blood, which suggests that blood repertoires may mirror thyroid immune responses. In cross-validation, a model built on a 13 V-J signature told ophthalmopathy apart from stable hyperthyroidism with less than 90% sensitivity and roughly 81% specificity, and in testing the same model reached 80%/75%. During validation, the model predicted progression to ophthalmopathy a median of approximately six months ahead of onset, with 60% to 71% sensitivity and around 72% specificity. A discovery cohort of 95 to 100 patients, approximately 45 with Graves' ophthalmopathy and fewer than 65 with stable Graves' hyperthyroidism, was used to find distinguishing TCR V-J signatures. Prospective prediction of ophthalmopathy was tested in an independent validation cohort of approximately 19 hyperthyroidism patients and around 16 patients who later progressed to ophthalmopathy. The 85 to 100 discovery patients were randomly split 7:3 into training and test sets. In addition, the study compared T-cell repertoires in thyroid tissue and in blood from five to seven Graves' hyperthyroidism patients. Following sampling, methimazole starting at 30 mg daily was given to hyperthyroidism patients, and high-dose intravenous methylprednisolone was given to ophthalmopathy patients. Libraries were constructed in a second round of multiplex PCR, after which size selection and purification were performed. The libraries were sequenced on an Illumina HiSeq2000 using paired-end 100 bp reads. Raw data were processed with SOAPnuke, discarding reads with adapters, uncalled bases, mean Phred below 15, or no exact constant-primer or identifier match. High-quality paired reads were merged with COPE v1.2.5, and unique nucleotide sequences were defined as clonotypes. Clonotypes were aligned to IMGT TRBV, TRBD and TRBJ reference segments using MiTCR v1.1. The analysis included only V-J combinations with a frequency above 0.0001, which together covered roughly 99% of the repertoires. A TCS score was defined as the ratio of F50 (clonal expansion) to E x V (chaos), with BLOSUM62-based TCRdist applied between CDR3 peptides within each V-J. Welch's t-statistics and random forest reduced some 510 V-J features to about 12, which were used in a naive Bayes classifier (R e1071). No statistical method was used to fix the sample size in advance, and group allocation was not hidden from the investigators. According to the paper, TCR Vbeta CDR3 sequencing was carried out on more than 120 peripheral blood samples, which came from under 50 ophthalmopathy, 70 to 80 hyperthyroidism and some 17 progressor patients.

Sample: peripheral blood mononuclear cells (PBMCs), taken at new diagnosis, from a patient treated with antithyroid drugs. The sequence was collected from a man under 40 with Graves disease. Donor details come from another sample of the same person, matched by shared clones. In this chain, TRBV27 is recombined with TRBJ2-1; TRBD2 is a possible D gene, resting on 5 matching bases. The DNA reads TGTGCCAGCAGTTTCTGGACGAGCGGTAAGCTCGGCGATGAGCAGTTCTTC. Its protein product is CASSFWTSGKLGDEQFF.